This T cell receptor (beta chain) comes out of a study of cytomegalovirus exposure and HLA in healthy donors. It was with 60 Vbeta and 13 Jbeta primers that the PCR ran. Original methodology: About 11 million shared chains were among the about 80 million unique TCR beta chains that a later analysis counted. Produced via immunoSEQ multiplex PCR; TCRdb's table is partial and in-frame only. V and J calls and clone size come straight from that table; D and trimming were deduced from the DNA. The sample contains roughly 220,000 clones, approximately 81% of which appear only once. A note on this clone: Its matching antigen is unknown.

The germline V gene encodes CDR1 SEHNR and CDR2 FQNEAQ (reference sequence). V was pared by 5 bases and J by 0 bases, with 12 bases of the junction left unmatched. CDR3 length equals 19 residues. Study-level findings and limits: A later analysis found most CMV-associated TCR beta chains apparently HLA-restricted.

The receptor's source is a man aged 25-45 years in good health and CMV-seronegative. V and J are TRBV7-9 and TRBJ2-6, with 8 bases fitting TRBD2. Sequencing was carried out using PBMCs. CDR3 sequence: CASSPNTGGKGSGANVLTF. Here the CDR3 DNA reads TGTGCCAGCAGCCCTAACACGGGAGGGAAAGGCTCTGGGGCCAACGTCCTGACTTTC.